These T cell receptor beta chains were read from a single sample in a study of identical twins. TCRdb fed the 5' RACE reads into MiXCR, producing one record per CDR3 protein. The data contain fewer than 550,000 distinct CDR3 sequences, approximately 14% of them singletons. The same sample was also used in a study of yellow fever vaccine responses in identical twins.

The specimen sequenced was CD4+ T cells sorted from blood. These receptors were taken from a woman aged 18-29 years in good health. CDR3s include the opening cysteine and the closing phenylalanine or tryptophan. A D gene is named only where the DNA matches it firmly. Size is omitted from some rows. Given values are once, few, many or a class for expanded clones.

j_call: TRBJ2-3
v_call: TRBV2
d_call: .
clone_size: .
cdr3_aa: CASSEAPTVFGTDTQYF
cdr3_nt: TGTGCCAGCAGTGAGGCCCCTACAGTTTTTGGCACAGATACGCAGTATTTT

j_call: TRBJ2-1
v_call: TRBV7-8
d_call: .
clone_size: few
cdr3_aa: CASSYTGQNEQFF
cdr3_nt: TGTGCCAGCAGTTACACTGGACAGAATGAGCAGTTCTTC

j_call: TRBJ2-2
v_call: TRBV7-2
d_call: .
clone_size: few
cdr3_aa: CASSPYPRGDFTGELFF
cdr3_nt: TGTGCCAGCAGCCCCTATCCCAGGGGCGACTTCACCGGGGAGCTGTTTTTT

j_call: TRBJ2-5
v_call: TRBV4-2
d_call: TRBD2
clone_size: few
cdr3_aa: CASSQDGLVEETQYF
cdr3_nt: TGTGCCAGCAGCCAAGATGGACTAGTCGAAGAGACCCAGTACTTC

j_call: TRBJ2-6
v_call: TRBV5-1
d_call: TRBD1
clone_size: few
cdr3_aa: CASSQPGQGRSGANVLTF
cdr3_nt: TGCGCCAGCAGTCAACCAGGACAGGGAAGGTCTGGGGCCAACGTCCTGACTTTC

j_call: TRBJ2-7
v_call: TRBV11-2
d_call: TRBD2
clone_size: many
cdr3_aa: CASSFPSGSYEQYF
cdr3_nt: TGTGCCAGCAGCTTCCCTAGCGGGAGCTACGAGCAGTACTTC

j_call: TRBJ2-3
v_call: TRBV7-9
d_call: .
clone_size: few
cdr3_aa: CASSSTLDTQYF
cdr3_nt: TGTGCCAGCAGCTCGACCCTGGATACGCAGTATTTT

j_call: TRBJ2-2
v_call: TRBV5-1
d_call: TRBD1
clone_size: .
cdr3_aa: CASSARTGGENTGELFF
cdr3_nt: TGCGCCAGCAGCGCGAGAACAGGGGGCGAGAACACCGGGGAGCTGTTTTTT

j_call: TRBJ2-3
v_call: TRBV11-1
d_call: .
clone_size: .
cdr3_aa: CASSPASPGPVGTDTQYF
cdr3_nt: TGTGCCAGCAGCCCAGCGTCCCCGGGGCCTGTAGGGACAGATACGCAGTATTTT

j_call: TRBJ2-3
v_call: TRBV11-3
d_call: .
clone_size: many
cdr3_aa: CASSLDHFTDAQYF
cdr3_nt: TGTGCCAGCAGCTTAGACCACTTCACAGATGCGCAGTATTTT

j_call: TRBJ2-2
v_call: TRBV12-5
d_call: .
clone_size: .
cdr3_aa: CASGFARGLNTGELFF
cdr3_nt: TGTGCTAGTGGTTTCGCCCGAGGGCTGAACACCGGGGAGCTGTTTTTT

j_call: TRBJ2-1
v_call: TRBV12-3/TRBV12-4
d_call: .
clone_size: few
cdr3_aa: CASRQLDPNEQFF
cdr3_nt: TGTGCCAGCCGACAGCTAGACCCGAATGAGCAGTTCTTC

j_call: TRBJ2-3
v_call: TRBV20-1
d_call: .
clone_size: .
cdr3_aa: CSAPRATQYF
cdr3_nt: TGCAGTGCTCCCCGTGCTACGCAGTATTTT

j_call: TRBJ2-4
v_call: TRBV12-3/TRBV12-4
d_call: .
clone_size: few
cdr3_aa: CASRALARGDIQYF
cdr3_nt: TGTGCCAGCAGAGCACTCGCGAGGGGGGACATTCAGTACTTC

j_call: TRBJ1-4
v_call: TRBV4-3
d_call: .
clone_size: .
cdr3_aa: CASSQERRQEKLFF
cdr3_nt: TGCGCCAGCAGCCAAGAACGGCGCCAGGAAAAACTGTTTTTT

j_call: TRBJ2-7
v_call: TRBV6-1
d_call: .
clone_size: .
cdr3_aa: CASRERNPPYEQYF
cdr3_nt: TGTGCCAGCAGGGAACGGAACCCCCCCTACGAGCAGTACTTC

j_call: TRBJ1-5
v_call: TRBV20-1
d_call: .
clone_size: few
cdr3_aa: CSVRDYSNQPQHF
cdr3_nt: TGCAGTGTCAGGGATTATAGCAATCAGCCCCAGCATTTT

j_call: TRBJ2-7
v_call: TRBV28
d_call: TRBD2
clone_size: .
cdr3_aa: CASSARLAGVHEQYF
cdr3_nt: TGTGCCAGCAGTGCCAGACTAGCGGGAGTTCACGAGCAGTACTTC

j_call: TRBJ2-7
v_call: TRBV20-1
d_call: TRBD2
clone_size: few
cdr3_aa: CSARMRRTSGSLYEQYF
cdr3_nt: TGCAGTGCTAGAATGCGGAGAACTAGCGGGAGCCTTTACGAGCAGTACTTC

j_call: TRBJ2-1
v_call: TRBV24-1
d_call: .
clone_size: .
cdr3_aa: CATSDYRLAYNEQFF
cdr3_nt: TGTGCCACCAGTGATTACAGACTAGCCTACAATGAGCAGTTCTTC

j_call: TRBJ2-1
v_call: TRBV12-5
d_call: TRBD2
clone_size: few
cdr3_aa: CASGLATGLGLGGQFF
cdr3_nt: TGTGCTAGTGGTTTGGCTACTGGTTTGGGACTAGGGGGGCAGTTCTTC

j_call: TRBJ2-1
v_call: TRBV9
d_call: TRBD2
clone_size: .
cdr3_aa: CASSVDSGSSYNEQFF
cdr3_nt: TGTGCCAGCAGCGTAGATAGCGGGAGCTCCTACAATGAGCAGTTCTTC

j_call: TRBJ2-2
v_call: TRBV27
d_call: .
clone_size: many
cdr3_aa: CASSFYTGELFF
cdr3_nt: TGTGCCAGCAGTTTTTACACCGGGGAGCTGTTTTTT

j_call: TRBJ2-7
v_call: TRBV12-3/TRBV12-4
d_call: .
clone_size: many
cdr3_aa: CASSLRGHSYEQYF
cdr3_nt: TGTGCCAGCAGTCTCCGGGGCCACTCCTACGAGCAGTACTTC

j_call: TRBJ2-3
v_call: TRBV11-2
d_call: .
clone_size: few
cdr3_aa: CASSSGGQFALSTDTQYF
cdr3_nt: TGTGCCAGCAGCTCGGGAGGACAGTTCGCCCTTAGCACAGATACGCAGTATTTT